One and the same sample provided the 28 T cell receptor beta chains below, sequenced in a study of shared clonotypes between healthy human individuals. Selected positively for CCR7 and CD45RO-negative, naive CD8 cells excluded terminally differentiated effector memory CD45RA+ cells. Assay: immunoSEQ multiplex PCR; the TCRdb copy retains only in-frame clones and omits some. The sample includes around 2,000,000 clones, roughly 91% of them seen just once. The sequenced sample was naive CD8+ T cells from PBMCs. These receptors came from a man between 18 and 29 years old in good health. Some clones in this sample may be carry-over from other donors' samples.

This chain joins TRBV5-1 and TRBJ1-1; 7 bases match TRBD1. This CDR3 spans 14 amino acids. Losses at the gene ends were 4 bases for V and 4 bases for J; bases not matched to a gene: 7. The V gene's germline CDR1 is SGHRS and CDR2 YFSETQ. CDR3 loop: CASSGNRGGTEAFF. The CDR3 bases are TGCGCCAGCAGCGGGAACAGGGGAGGCACTGAAGCTTTCTTT.

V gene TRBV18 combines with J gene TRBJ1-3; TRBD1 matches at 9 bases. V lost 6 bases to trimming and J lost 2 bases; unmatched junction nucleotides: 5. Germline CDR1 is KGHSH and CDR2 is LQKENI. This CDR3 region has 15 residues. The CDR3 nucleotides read TGTGCCAGCTCCCCGACAGGGGGTACTGGAAACACCATATATTTT. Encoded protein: CASSPTGGTGNTIYF.

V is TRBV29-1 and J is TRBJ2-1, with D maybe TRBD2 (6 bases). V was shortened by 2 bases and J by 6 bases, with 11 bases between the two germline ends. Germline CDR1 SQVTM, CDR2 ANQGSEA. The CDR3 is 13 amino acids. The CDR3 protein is CSVEKGLFNEQFF. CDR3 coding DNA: TGCAGCGTTGAAAAGGGACTTTTCAATGAGCAGTTCTTC.

CDR3 residues: CASSGTGSYEQYF. The CDR3, as DNA: TGTGCCAGCAGCGGGACAGGCTCCTACGAGCAGTACTTC. The rearrangement links TRBV5-5 to TRBJ2-7, with 8 bases lining up with TRBD1. In germline, CDR1 is SGHKS, CDR2 YYEKEE (reference sequence). CDR3 length: 13 amino acids. V was clipped by 4 bases and J by 0 bases; unmatched bases: 0.

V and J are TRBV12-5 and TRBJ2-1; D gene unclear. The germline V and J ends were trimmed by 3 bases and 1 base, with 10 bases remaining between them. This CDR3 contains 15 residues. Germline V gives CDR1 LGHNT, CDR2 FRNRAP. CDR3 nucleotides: TGTGCTAGTGGTTTTATGACCCCTTCCTACAATGAGCAGTTCTTC. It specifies CASGFMTPSYNEQFF.

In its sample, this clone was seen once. The CDR3 sequence: CASSEEDRRRVGVKKLFF. CDR3 sequence (DNA): TGTGCCAGCAGTGAAGAGGACCGCCGGAGGGTAGGGGTAAAAAAACTGTTTTTT. V and J are TRBV6-1 and TRBJ1-4; TRBD1 might be the D (5 bases). Deletions cut 1 base from V and 9 bases from J, with 24 bases between. The CDR3 runs 18 residues. The germline V gene has CDR1 MNHNS and CDR2 SASEGT.

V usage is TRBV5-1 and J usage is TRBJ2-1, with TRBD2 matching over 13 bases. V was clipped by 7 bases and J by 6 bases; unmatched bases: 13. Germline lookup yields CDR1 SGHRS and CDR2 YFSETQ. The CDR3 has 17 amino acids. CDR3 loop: CASVPGLAGERGNEQFF. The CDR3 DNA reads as TGCGCCAGCGTTCCTGGACTAGCGGGAGAACGGGGCAATGAGCAGTTCTTC.

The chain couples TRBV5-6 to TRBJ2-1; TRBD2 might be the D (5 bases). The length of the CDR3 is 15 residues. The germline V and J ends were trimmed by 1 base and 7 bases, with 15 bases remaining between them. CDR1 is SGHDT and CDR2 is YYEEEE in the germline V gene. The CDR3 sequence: CASSLPSGVVNEQFF. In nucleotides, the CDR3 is TGTGCCAGCAGCTTGCCCAGCGGAGTAGTTAATGAGCAGTTCTTC.

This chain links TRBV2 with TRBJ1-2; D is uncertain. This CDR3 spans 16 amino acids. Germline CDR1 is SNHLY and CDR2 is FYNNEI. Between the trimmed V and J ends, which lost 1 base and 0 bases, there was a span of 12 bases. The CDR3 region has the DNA TGTGCCAGCAGTGAAGTGCGCAGTTACTCTAACTATGGCTACACCTTC. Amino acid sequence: CASSEVRSYSNYGYTF.

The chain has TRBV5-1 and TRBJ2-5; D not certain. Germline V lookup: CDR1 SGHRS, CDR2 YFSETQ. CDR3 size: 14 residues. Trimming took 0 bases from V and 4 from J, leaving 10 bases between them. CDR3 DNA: TGCGCCAGCAGCTTGGTTTCCGATCGAGAGACCCAGTACTTC. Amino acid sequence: CASSLVSDRETQYF.

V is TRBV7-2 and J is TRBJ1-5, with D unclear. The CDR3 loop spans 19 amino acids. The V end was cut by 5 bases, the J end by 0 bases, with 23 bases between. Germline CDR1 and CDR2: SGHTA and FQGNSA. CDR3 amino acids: CASSPEGLPPSYSNQPQHF. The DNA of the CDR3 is TGTGCCAGCAGCCCCGAAGGCCTCCCCCCGAGTTATAGCAATCAGCCCCAGCATTTT.

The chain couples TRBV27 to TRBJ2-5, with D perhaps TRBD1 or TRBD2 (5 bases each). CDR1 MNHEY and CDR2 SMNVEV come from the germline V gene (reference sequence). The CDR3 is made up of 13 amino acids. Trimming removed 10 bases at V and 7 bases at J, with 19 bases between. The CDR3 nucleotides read TGTGCCACTCAAACACTGGGGGTAGGGACCCAGTACTTC. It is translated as CATQTLGVGTQYF.

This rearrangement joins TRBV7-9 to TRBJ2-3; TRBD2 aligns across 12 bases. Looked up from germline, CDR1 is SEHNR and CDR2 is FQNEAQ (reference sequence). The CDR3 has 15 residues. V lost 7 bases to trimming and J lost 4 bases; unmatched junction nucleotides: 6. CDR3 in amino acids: CASNASGRVADTQYF. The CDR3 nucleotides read TGTGCCAGCAACGCTAGCGGGAGGGTAGCAGATACGCAGTATTTT. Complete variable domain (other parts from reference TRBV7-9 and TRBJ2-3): DTGVSQNPRHKITKRGQNVTFRCDPISEHNRLYWYRQTLGQGPEFLTYFQNEAQLEKSRLLSDRFSAERPKGSFSTLEIQRTEQGDSAMYLCASNASGRVADTQYFGPGTRLTVL.

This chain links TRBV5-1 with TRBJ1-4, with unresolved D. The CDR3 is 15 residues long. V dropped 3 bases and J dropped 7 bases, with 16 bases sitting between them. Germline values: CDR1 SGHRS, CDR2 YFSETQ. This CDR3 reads CASSWEGDMGEKLFF. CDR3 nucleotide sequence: TGCGCCAGCAGCTGGGAGGGAGATATGGGTGAAAAACTGTTTTTT.

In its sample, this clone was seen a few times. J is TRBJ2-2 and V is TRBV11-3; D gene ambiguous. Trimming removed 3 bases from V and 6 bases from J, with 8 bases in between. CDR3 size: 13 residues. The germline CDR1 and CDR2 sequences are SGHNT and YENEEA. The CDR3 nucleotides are TGTGCCAGCAGCTTTGGTGGGGCCGGGGAGCTGTTTTTT. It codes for CASSFGGAGELFF.

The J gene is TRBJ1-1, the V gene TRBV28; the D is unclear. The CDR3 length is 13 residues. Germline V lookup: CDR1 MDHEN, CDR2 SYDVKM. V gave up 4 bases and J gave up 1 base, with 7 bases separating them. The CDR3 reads CASSSLANTEAFF. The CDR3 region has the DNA TGTGCCAGCAGTTCCCTTGCGAACACTGAAGCTTTCTTT.

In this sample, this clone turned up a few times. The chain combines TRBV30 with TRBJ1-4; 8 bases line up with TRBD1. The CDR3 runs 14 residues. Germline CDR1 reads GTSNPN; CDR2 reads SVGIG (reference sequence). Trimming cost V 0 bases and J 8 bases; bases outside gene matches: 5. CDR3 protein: CAWSVPQGGEKLFF. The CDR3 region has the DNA TGTGCCTGGAGTGTACCACAGGGGGGGGAAAAACTGTTTTTT.

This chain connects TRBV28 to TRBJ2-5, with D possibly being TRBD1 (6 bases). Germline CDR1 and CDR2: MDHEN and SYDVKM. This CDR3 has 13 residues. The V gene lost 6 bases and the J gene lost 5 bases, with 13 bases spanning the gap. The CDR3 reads CASSPTGFETQYF. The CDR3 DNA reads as TGTGCCAGCAGCCCAACAGGGTTTGAGACCCAGTACTTC.

The CDR3 bases are TGTGCCAGCAGCCAAAAGGGAAGGAACACTGAAGCTTTCTTT. It codes for CASSQKGRNTEAFF. This chain uses TRBV9 with TRBJ1-1; no definite D call. V was shortened by 4 bases and J by 1 base, with 11 bases between the two germline ends. The germline V gene has CDR1 SGDLS and CDR2 YYNGEE. CDR3 size: 14 residues.

The CDR3 DNA follows: TGTGCCAGCAGTTACTCAGCCCTAGCGGGGGGAGAGACCCAGTACTTC. Translation gives CASSYSALAGGETQYF. The V gene is TRBV6-5, the J gene TRBJ2-5; 11 bases align to TRBD2. CDR3 size: 16 residues. Germline CDR1 reads MNHEY; CDR2 reads SVGAGI. Trimming at V came to 0 bases and at J to 4 bases, leaving 4 bases not matched to a gene.

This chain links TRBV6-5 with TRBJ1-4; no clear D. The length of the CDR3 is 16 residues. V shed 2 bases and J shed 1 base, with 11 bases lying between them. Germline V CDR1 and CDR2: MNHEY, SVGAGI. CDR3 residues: CASSYADGLTNEKLFF. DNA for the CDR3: TGTGCCAGCAGTTACGCGGACGGGTTAACTAATGAAAAACTGTTTTTT.

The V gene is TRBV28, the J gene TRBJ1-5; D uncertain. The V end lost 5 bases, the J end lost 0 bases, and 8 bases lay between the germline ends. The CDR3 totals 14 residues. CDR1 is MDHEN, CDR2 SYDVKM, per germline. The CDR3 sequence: CASSRLNSNQPQHF. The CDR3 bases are TGTGCCAGCAGTCGTCTAAATAGCAATCAGCCCCAGCATTTT.

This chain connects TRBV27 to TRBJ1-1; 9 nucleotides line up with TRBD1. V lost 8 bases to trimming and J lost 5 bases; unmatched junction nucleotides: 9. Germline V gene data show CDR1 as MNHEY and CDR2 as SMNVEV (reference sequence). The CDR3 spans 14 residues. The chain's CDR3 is CASGHTGGWTEAFF. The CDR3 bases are TGTGCCAGCGGCCATACAGGGGGCTGGACTGAAGCTTTCTTT.

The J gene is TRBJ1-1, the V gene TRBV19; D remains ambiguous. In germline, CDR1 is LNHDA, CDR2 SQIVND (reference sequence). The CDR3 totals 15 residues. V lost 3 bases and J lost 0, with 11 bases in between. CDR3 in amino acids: CASSMVWQMNTEAFF. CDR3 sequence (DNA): TGTGCCAGTAGTATGGTTTGGCAGATGAACACTGAAGCTTTCTTT.

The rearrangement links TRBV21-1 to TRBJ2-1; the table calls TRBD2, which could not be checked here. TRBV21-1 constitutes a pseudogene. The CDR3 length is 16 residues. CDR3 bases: TGTGCCAGCAGCTTCCTACTAGCGGGAGGGTTTAAGGAGCAGTTCTTC. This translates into CASSFLLAGGFKEQFF.

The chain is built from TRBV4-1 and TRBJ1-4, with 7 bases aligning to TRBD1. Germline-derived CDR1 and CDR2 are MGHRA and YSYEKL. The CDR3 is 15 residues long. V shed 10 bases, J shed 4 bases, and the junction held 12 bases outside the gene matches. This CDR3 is CATRPTGAFNEKLFF. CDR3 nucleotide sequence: TGCGCCACCCGACCCACAGGGGCTTTTAATGAAAAACTGTTTTTT.

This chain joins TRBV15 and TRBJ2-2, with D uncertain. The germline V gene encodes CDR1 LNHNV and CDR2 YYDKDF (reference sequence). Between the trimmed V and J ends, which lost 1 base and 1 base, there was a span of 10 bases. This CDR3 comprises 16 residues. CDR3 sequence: CATSRAQILNTGELFF. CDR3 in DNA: TGTGCCACCAGCAGAGCACAGATATTGAACACCGGGGAGCTGTTTTTT.

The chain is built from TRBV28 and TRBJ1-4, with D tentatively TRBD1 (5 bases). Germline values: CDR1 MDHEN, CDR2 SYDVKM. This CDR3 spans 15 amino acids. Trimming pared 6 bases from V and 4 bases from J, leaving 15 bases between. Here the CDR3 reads CASRTLGTHNEKLFF. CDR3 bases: TGTGCCAGCAGGACCCTGGGGACGCATAATGAAAAACTGTTTTTT.